The rows below give T cell receptor beta chains drawn from one sample of a study of T cell responses to AZD1222 COVID-19 vaccine. Sequencing was performed with immunoSEQ multiplex PCR; in TCRdb, only in-frame clones are kept and a portion is missing. The sample holds under 200,000 clones, over 90% seen once. Sequenced material: peripheral blood, taken on day 0 of AZD1222 vaccination. The receptor source for this set is an adult in good health. Each CDR3 is given with its conserved first and last residue. Fields, in order: J gene, clone size, CDR3 length, D gene, V gene, CDR3 protein, CDR3 DNA. The D gene is left open where the match is weak. Not all rows give a size; the values are once, few, many and, for expanded clones, a class.

>TRBJ2-3|-|16|TRBD2|TRBV4-1
CASSREASGGADTQYF
TGCGCCAGCAGCCGAGAAGCTAGCGGGGGGGCAGATACGCAGTATTTT
>TRBJ2-3|-|15|TRBD2|TRBV19
CASSGTSGSTDTQYF
TGTGCCAGTAGTGGGACTAGCGGGAGCACAGATACGCAGTATTTT
>TRBJ1-4|-|14|-|TRBV6-5
CASSYRASGEKLFF
TGTGCCAGCAGTTACCGGGCGAGCGGTGAAAAACTGTTTTTT
>TRBJ1-1|few|16|-|TRBV11-2
CASSLGGAATYTEAFF
TGTGCCAGCAGCTTAGGGGGCGCAGCTACTTACACTGAAGCTTTCTTT
>TRBJ2-3|-|16|TRBD2|TRBV7-9
CASSSRTSGSVDTQYF
TGTGCCAGCAGCTCACGGACTAGCGGGAGTGTTGATACGCAGTATTTT
>TRBJ1-2|-|13|-|TRBV18
CASSPPAGIGYTF
TGTGCCAGCTCACCCCCGGCAGGGATTGGCTACACCTTC
>TRBJ1-6|-|13|TRBD1|TRBV7-2
CASSRQGNSPLHF
TGTGCCAGCAGCCGACAGGGTAATTCACCCCTCCACTTT
>TRBJ2-7|once|14|-|TRBV10-2
CASMVQGGYYEQYF
TGCGCCAGCATGGTACAGGGAGGGTACTACGAGCAGTACTTC
>TRBJ1-2|-|13|-|TRBV14
CASTPRSNYGYTF
TGTGCCAGCACTCCGCGGTCTAACTATGGCTACACCTTC
>TRBJ1-2|-|14|-|TRBV2
CASSRHLDGYGYTF
TGTGCCAGCAGTCGACATCTGGACGGCTATGGCTACACCTTC
>TRBJ1-3|-|14|-|TRBV7-9
CASSYALDGNTIYF
TGTGCCAGCAGCTACGCATTAGATGGAAACACCATATATTTT
>TRBJ1-1|-|13|-|TRBV12-3/TRBV12-4
CASSIHSLTEAFF
TGTGCCAGCAGTATTCACTCTCTCACTGAAGCTTTCTTT
>TRBJ1-2|-|13|TRBD1|TRBV27
CASSLGQGHGYTF
TGTGCCAGCAGTTTAGGACAGGGCCATGGCTACACCTTC
>TRBJ2-7|-|14|TRBD1|TRBV28
CASSPGQGLAEQYF
TGTGCCAGCAGTCCCGGACAGGGGTTGGCCGAGCAGTACTTC
>TRBJ1-1|-|16|-|TRBV16
CASSRTSGPLNTEAFF
TGTGCCAGCAGCCGTACCTCGGGACCTCTAAACACTGAAGCTTTCTTT
>TRBJ1-1|-|12|-|TRBV6-5
CEVVTETFEAFF
TGTGAAGTGGTCACGGAGACTTTTGAAGCTTTCTTT
>TRBJ2-7|-|14|-|TRBV15
CATSTILTVYEQYF
TGTGCCACCAGCACGATACTAACGGTGTACGAGCAGTACTTC
>TRBJ1-5|-|14|TRBD1|TRBV19
CASSEGQGRQPQHF
TGTGCCAGTAGCGAAGGACAGGGGAGGCAGCCCCAGCATTTT
>TRBJ2-5|-|13|TRBD1|TRBV7-9
CASTDRVQETQYF
TGTGCCAGTACCGACAGGGTGCAAGAGACCCAGTACTTC
>TRBJ2-7|-|15|-|TRBV9
CASSDLVGPPYEQYF
TGTGCCAGCAGTGACCTCGTGGGTCCCCCCTACGAGCAGTACTTC
>TRBJ1-6|-|18|-|TRBV5-8
CASSLASHAATYNSPLHF
TGTGCCAGCAGCTTGGCCTCTCATGCAGCAACCTATAATTCACCCCTCCACTTT
>TRBJ1-1|once|13|TRBD1|TRBV29-1
CSVERQGSTEAFF
TGCAGCGTTGAACGACAGGGGAGCACTGAAGCTTTCTTT
>TRBJ2-1|-|12|-|TRBV3-1/TRBV3-2
CASSLAAGRQFF
TGTGCCAGCAGCCTTGCTGCGGGGAGGCAGTTCTTC
>TRBJ1-2|-|13|-|TRBV14
CASSQERGSGYTF
TGTGCCAGCAGCCAAGAGCGAGGGTCCGGCTACACCTTC
>TRBJ1-5|-|15|TRBD1|TRBV5-6
CASSRQGARYQPQHF
TGTGCCAGCAGTCGACAGGGGGCGAGGTATCAGCCCCAGCATTTT
>TRBJ2-7|-|13|-|TRBV28
CASSLLDSSEQYF
TGTGCCAGCAGTTTACTGGACAGTTCGGAGCAGTACTTC
>TRBJ2-2|-|17|-|TRBV7-9
CASSPLGTRLNTGELFF
TGTGCCAGCAGCCCGCTAGGTACGCGGCTGAACACCGGGGAGCTGTTTTTT
>TRBJ2-7|-|15|TRBD1|TRBV6-5
CASSPRTGNSYEQYF
TGTGCCAGCAGTCCCCGGACAGGAAATTCCTACGAGCAGTACTTC
>TRBJ1-6|-|14|-|TRBV27
CASSLQGGNSPLHF
TGTGCCAGCAGTCTACAGGGAGGTAATTCACCCCTCCACTTT